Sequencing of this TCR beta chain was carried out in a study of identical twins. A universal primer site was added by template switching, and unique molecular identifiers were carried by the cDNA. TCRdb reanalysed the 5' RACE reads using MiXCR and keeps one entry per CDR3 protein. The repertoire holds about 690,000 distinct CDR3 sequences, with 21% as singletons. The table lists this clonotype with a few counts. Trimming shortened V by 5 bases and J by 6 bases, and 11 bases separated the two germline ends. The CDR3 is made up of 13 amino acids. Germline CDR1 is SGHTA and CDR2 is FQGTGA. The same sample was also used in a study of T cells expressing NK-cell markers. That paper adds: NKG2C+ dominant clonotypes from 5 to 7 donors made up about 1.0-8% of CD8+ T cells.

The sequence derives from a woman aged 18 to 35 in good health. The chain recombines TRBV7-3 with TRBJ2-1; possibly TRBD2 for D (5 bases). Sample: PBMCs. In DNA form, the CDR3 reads TGTGCCAGCAGCCCGGTACGGGGCAATGAGCAGTTCTTC. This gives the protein CASSPVRGNEQFF.